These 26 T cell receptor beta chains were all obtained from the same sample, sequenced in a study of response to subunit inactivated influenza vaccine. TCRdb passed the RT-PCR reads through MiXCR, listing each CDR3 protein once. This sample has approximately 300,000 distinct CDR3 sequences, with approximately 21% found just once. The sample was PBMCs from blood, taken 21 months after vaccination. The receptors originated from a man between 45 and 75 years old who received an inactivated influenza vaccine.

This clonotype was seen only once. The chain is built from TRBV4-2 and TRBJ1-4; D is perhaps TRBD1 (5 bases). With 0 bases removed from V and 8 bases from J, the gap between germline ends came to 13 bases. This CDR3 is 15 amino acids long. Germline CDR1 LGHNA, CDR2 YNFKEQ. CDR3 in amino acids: CASSQDNRGSEKLFF. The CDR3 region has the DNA TGTGCCAGCAGCCAAGATAATCGGGGGTCGGAAAAACTGTTTTTT.

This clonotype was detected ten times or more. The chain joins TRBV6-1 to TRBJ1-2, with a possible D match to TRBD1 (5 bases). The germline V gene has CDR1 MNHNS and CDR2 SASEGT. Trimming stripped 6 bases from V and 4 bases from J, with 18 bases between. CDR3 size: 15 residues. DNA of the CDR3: TGTGCCAGCAGAGACCGGGACGCTCTCTCCTATGGCTACACCTTC. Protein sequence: CASRDRDALSYGYTF.

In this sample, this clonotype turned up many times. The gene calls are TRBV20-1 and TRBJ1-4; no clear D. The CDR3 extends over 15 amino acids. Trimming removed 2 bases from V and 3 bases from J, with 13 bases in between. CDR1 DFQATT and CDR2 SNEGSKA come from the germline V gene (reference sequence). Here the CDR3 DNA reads TGCAGTGCTAGAAGTCCCCGGCCTTCTAATGAAAAACTGTTTTTT. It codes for CSARSPRPSNEKLFF.

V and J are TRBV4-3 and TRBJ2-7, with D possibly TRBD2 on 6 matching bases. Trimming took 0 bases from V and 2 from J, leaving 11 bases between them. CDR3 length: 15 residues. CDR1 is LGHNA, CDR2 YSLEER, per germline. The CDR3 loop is CASSQDWDSPYEQYF. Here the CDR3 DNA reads TGCGCCAGCAGCCAAGATTGGGACTCCCCCTACGAGCAGTACTTC.

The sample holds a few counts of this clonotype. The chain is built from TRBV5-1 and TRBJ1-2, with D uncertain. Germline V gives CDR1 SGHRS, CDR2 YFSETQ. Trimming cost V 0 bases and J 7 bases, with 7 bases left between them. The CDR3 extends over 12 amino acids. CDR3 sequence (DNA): TGCGCCAGCAGCTTGGATGGGGTTGGCTACACCTTC. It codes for CASSLDGVGYTF.

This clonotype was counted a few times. The CDR3 reads CASSLAVGQDYNEQFF. CDR3 in DNA: TGTGCCAGCAGCTTAGCGGTGGGACAGGATTACAATGAGCAGTTCTTC. The chain couples TRBV7-2 to TRBJ2-1; 8 bases map to TRBD1. CDR1 SGHTA and CDR2 FQGNSA come from the germline V gene. The V and J ends lost 0 bases and 4 bases, in that order; junction bases with no gene match: 5. This CDR3 is 16 amino acids long.

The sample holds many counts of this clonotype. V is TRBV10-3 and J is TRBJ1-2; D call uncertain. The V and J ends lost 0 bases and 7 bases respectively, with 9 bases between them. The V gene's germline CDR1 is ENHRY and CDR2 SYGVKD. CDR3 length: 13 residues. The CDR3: CAISESNMVGYTF. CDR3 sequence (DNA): TGTGCCATCAGTGAGTCGAATATGGTTGGCTACACCTTC.

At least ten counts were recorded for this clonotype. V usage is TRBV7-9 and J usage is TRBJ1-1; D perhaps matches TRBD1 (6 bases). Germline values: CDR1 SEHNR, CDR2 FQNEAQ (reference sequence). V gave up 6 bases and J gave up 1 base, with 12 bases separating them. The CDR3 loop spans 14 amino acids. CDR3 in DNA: TGTGCCAGCAGTGCCTACAGGGAGAACACTGAAGCTTTCTTT. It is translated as CASSAYRENTEAFF.

This CDR3 is CASSERGQSGDTQYF. CDR3 bases: TGTGCCAGCAGCGAACGGGGACAGTCGGGAGATACGCAGTATTTT. The V gene is TRBV7-6, the J gene TRBJ2-3; 7 nucleotides align to TRBD1. The V segment lost 5 bases and the J segment 5 bases; nucleotides outside the gene matches: 10. The CDR3 spans 15 residues. CDR1 and CDR2 (germline): SGHVS, FNYEAQ.

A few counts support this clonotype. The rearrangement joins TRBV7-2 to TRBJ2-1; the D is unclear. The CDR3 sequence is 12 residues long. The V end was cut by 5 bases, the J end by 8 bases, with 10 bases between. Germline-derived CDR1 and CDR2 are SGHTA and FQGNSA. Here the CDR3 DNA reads TGTGCCAGCAGCCCAGGTAGGTATGAGCAGTTCTTC. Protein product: CASSPGRYEQFF.

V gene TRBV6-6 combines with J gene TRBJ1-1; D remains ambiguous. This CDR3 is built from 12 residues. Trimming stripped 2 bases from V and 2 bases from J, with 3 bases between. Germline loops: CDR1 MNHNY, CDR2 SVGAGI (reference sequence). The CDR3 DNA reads TGTGCCAGCAGTTACATCAACACTGAAGCTTTCTTT. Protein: CASSYINTEAFF.

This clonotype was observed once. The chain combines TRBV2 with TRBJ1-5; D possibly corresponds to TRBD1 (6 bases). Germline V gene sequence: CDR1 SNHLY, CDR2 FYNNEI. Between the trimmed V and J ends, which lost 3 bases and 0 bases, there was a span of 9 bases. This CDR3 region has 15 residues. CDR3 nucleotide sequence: TGTGCCAGCAGTGAGGGGGCTTATAGCAATCAGCCCCAGCATTTT. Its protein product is CASSEGAYSNQPQHF.

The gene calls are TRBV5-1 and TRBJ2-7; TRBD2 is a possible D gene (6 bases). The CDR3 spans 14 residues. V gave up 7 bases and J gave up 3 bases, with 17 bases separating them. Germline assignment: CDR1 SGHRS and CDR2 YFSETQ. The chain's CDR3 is CASRIAGSLYEQYF. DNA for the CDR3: TGCGCCAGCCGAATCGCGGGATCCCTCTACGAGCAGTACTTC. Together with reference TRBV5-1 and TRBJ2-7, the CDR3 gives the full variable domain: KAGVTQTPRYLIKTRGQQVTLSCSPISGHRSVSWYQQTPGQGLQFLFEYFSETQRNKGNFPGRFSGRQFSNSRSEMNVSTLELGDSALYLCASRIAGSLYEQYFGPGTRLTVT.

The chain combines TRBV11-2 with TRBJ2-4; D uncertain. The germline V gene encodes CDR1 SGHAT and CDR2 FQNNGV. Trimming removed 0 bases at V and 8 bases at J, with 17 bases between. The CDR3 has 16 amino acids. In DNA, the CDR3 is TGTGCCAGCAGCTTAGAATTCGCCAGGATCGGTGACATTCAGTACTTC. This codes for CASSLEFARIGDIQYF.

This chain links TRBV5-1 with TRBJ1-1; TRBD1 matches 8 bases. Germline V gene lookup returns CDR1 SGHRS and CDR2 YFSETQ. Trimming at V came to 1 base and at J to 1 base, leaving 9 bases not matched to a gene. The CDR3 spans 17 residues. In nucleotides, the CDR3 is TGCGCCAGCAGCTTGCCGGCCTGGGGGACAGGGAACACTGAAGCTTTCTTT. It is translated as CASSLPAWGTGNTEAFF.

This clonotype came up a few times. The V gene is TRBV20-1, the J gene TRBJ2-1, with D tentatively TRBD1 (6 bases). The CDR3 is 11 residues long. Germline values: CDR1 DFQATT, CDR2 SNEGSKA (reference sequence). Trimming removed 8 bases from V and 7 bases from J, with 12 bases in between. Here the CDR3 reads CSWARGNEQFF. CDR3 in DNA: TGCAGTTGGGCAAGGGGGAATGAGCAGTTCTTC.

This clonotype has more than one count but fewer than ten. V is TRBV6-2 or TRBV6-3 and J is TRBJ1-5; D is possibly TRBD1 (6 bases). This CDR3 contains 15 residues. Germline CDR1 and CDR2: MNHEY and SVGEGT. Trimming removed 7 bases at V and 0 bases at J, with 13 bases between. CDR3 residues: CASTAGVSSNQPQHF. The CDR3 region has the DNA TGTGCCAGCACCGCAGGGGTTTCTAGCAATCAGCCCCAGCATTTT.

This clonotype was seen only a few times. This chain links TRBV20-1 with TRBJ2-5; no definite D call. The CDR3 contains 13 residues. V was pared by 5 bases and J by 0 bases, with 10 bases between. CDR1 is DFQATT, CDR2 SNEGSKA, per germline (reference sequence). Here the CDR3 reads CSAALWHQETQYF. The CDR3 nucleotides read TGCAGTGCTGCCCTCTGGCACCAAGAGACCCAGTACTTC.

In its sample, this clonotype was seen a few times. In DNA form, the CDR3 reads TGCAGTGCTAGTCGGGGGGTGATGGATTCACCCCTCCACTTT. Its translation: CSASRGVMDSPLHF. V is TRBV20-1 and J is TRBJ1-6, with TRBD1 as a possible D gene (5 bases). V lost 3 bases and J lost 8, with 14 bases in between. The CDR3 totals 14 residues. From germline, CDR1 is DFQATT and CDR2 SNEGSKA (reference sequence).

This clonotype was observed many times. The chain's CDR3 is CASTFRGVLTEAFF. The CDR3 bases are TGTGCCAGCACCTTCAGGGGTGTTCTGACTGAAGCTTTCTTT. This chain uses TRBV12-3 or TRBV12-4 with TRBJ1-1; perhaps TRBD1 as D (6 bases). V was trimmed by 7 bases and J by 5 bases, leaving 17 bases between them. CDR3 size: 14 residues.

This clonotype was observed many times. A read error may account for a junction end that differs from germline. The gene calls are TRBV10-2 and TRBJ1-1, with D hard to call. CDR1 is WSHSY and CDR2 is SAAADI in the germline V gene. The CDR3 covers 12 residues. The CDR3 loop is CASSEVGTEAFF. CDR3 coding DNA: TGTGCCAGCAGTGAAGTCGGCACTGAAGCTTTCTTT.

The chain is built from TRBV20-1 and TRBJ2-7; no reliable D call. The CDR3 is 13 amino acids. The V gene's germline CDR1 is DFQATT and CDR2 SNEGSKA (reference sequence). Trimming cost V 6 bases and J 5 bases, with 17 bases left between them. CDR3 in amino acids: CSAERFMVDEQYF. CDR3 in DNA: TGCAGTGCGGAGAGGTTTATGGTCGACGAGCAGTACTTC.

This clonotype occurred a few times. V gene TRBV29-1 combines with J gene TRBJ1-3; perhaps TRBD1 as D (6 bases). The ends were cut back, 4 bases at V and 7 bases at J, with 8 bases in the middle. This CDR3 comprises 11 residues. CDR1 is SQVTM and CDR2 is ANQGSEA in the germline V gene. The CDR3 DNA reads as TGCAGCGTTGGCCAGGGGAACACCATATATTTT. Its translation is CSVGQGNTIYF.

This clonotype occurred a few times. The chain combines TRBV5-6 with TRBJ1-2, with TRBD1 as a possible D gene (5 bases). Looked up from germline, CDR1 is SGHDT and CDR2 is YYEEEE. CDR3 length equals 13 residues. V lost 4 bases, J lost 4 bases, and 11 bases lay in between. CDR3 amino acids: CASSHSGAYGYTF. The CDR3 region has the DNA TGTGCCAGCAGCCACAGCGGGGCCTATGGCTACACCTTC.

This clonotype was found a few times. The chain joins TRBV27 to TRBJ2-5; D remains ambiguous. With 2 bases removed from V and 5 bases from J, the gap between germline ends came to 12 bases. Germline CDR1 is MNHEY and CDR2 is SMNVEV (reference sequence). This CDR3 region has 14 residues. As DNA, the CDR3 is TGTGCCAGCAGTTTAGGTCTGATGTCGGAGACCCAGTACTTC. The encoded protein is CASSLGLMSETQYF.

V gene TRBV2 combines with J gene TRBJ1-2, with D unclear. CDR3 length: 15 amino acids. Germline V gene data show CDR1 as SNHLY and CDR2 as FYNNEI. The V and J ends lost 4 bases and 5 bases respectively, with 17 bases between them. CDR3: CASSGVGYLLYGYTF. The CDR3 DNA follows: TGTGCCAGCAGTGGGGTAGGGTACCTTCTTTATGGCTACACCTTC. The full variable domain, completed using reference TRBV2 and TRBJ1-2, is EPEVTQTPSHQVTQMGQEVILRCVPISNHLYFYWYRQILGQKVEFLVSFYNNEISEKSEIFDDQFSVERPDGSNFTLKIRSTKLEDSAMYFCASSGVGYLLYGYTFGSGTRLTVV.